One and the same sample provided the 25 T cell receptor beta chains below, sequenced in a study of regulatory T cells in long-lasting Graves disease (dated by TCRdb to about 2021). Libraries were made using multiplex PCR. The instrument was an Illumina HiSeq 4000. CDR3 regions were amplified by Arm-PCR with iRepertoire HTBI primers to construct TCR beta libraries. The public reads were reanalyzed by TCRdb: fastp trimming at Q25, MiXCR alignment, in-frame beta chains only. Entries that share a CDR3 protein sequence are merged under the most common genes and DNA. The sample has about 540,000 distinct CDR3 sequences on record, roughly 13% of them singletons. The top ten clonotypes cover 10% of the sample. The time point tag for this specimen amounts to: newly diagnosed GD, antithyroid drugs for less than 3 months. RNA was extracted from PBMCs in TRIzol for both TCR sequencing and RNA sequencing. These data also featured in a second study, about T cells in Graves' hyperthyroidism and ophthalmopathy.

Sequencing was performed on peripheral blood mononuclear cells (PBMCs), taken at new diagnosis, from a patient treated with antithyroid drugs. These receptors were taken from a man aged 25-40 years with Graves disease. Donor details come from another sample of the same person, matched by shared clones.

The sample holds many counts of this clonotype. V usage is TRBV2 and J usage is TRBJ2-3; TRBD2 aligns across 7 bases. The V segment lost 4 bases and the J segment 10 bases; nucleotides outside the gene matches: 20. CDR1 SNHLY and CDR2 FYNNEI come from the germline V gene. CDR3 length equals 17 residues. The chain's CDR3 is CASSVARGGLVYPPQYF. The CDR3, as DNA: TGTGCCAGCAGTGTTGCGAGGGGCGGACTAGTTTACCCACCGCAGTATTTT.

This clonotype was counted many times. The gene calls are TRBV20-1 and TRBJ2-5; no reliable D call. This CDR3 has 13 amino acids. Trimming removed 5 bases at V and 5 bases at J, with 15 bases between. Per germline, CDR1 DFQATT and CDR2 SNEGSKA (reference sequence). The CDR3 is CSAVWWVEETQYF. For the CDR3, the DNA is TGCAGTGCTGTGTGGTGGGTTGAGGAGACCCAGTACTTC.

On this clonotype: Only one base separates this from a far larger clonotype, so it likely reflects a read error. The CDR3 region is CASSWAGELFF. The CDR3 region has the DNA TGTGCCAGCAGTTGGGCCGGGGAGCTGTTTTTT. The chain recombines TRBV2 with TRBJ2-2, with D hard to call. The CDR3 consists of 11 residues. The V gene lost 5 bases and the J gene lost 6 bases, with 4 bases spanning the gap. The germline CDR1 and CDR2 sequences are SNHLY and FYNNEI. The variable domain in full, completed from reference TRBV2 and TRBJ2-2, reads EPEVTQTPSHQVTQMGQEVILRCVPISNHLYFYWYRQILGQKVEFLVSFYNNEISEKSEIFDDQFSVERPDGSNFTLKIRSTKLEDSAMYFCASSWAGELFFGEGSRLTVL.

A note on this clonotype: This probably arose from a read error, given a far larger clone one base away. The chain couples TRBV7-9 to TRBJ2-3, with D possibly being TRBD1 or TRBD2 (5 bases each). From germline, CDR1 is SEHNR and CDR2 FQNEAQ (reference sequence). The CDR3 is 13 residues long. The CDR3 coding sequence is TGTGCCAGCAGTCACATAAGGGGAGATAGGCAGTATTTT. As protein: CASSHIRGDRQYF. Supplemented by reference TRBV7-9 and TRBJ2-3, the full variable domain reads DTGVSQNPRHKITKRGQNVTFRCDPISEHNRLYWYRQTLGQGPEFLTYFQNEAQLEKSRLLSDRFSAERPKGSFSTLEIQRTEQGDSAMYLCASSHIRGDRQYFGPGTRLTVL.

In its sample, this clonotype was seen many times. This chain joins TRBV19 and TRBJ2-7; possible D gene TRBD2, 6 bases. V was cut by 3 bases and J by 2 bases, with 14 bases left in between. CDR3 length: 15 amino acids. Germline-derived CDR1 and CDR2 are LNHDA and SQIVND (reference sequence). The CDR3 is CASSMGLDPTYEQYF. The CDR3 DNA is TGTGCCAGTAGTATGGGACTGGACCCTACCTACGAGCAGTACTTC.

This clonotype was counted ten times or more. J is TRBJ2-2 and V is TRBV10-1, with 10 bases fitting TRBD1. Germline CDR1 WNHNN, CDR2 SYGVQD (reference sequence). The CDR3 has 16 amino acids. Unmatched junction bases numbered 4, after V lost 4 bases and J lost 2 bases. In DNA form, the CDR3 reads TGCGCCAGCAGTGGAGACAGGGGGCGCAACACCGGGGAGCTGTTTTTT. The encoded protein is CASSGDRGRNTGELFF.

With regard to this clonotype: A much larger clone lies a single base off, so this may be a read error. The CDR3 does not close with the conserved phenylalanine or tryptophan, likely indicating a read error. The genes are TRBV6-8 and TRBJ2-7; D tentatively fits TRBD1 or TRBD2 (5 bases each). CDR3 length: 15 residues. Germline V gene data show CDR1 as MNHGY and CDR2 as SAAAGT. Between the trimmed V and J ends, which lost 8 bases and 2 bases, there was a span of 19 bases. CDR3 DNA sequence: TGTGCCAGCGTTAGGTCCGGGACGGGAACCTACGAGCAGTACCTC. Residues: CASVRSGTGTYEQYL.

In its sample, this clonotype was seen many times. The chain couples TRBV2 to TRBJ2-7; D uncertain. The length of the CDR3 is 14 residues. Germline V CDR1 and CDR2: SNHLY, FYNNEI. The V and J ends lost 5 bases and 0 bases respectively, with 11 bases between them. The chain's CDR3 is CASSLGSSSYEQYF. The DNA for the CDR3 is TGTGCCAGCAGTTTGGGTTCGAGCTCCTACGAGCAGTACTTC. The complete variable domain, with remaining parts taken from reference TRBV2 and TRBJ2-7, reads EPEVTQTPSHQVTQMGQEVILRCVPISNHLYFYWYRQILGQKVEFLVSFYNNEISEKSEIFDDQFSVERPDGSNFTLKIRSTKLEDSAMYFCASSLGSSSYEQYFGPGTRLTVT.

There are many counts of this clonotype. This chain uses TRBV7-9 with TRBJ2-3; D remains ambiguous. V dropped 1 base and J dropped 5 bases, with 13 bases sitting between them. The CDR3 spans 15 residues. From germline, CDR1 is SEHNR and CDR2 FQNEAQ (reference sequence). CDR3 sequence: CASSLEYRLRDTQYF. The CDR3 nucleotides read TGTGCCAGCAGCTTAGAGTATCGGTTACGAGATACGCAGTATTTT.

The CDR3 protein is CASSPSFRDTDTQYF. DNA of the CDR3: TGTGCCAGCTCACCTTCTTTCCGGGACACAGATACGCAGTATTTT. The J gene is TRBJ2-3, the V gene TRBV18, with a tentative D call TRBD2 (5 bases). The CDR3 is 15 residues long. V lost 3 bases and J 2 bases, leaving 12 bases between the germline ends. CDR1 and CDR2 (germline): KGHSH, LQKENI.

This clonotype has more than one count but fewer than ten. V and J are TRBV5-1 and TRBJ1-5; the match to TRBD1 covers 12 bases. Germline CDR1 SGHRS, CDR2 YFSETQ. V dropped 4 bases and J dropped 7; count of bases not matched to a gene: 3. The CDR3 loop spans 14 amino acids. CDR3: CASSIGTGGQPQHF. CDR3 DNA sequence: TGCGCCAGCAGCATCGGGACAGGGGGCCAGCCCCAGCATTTT.

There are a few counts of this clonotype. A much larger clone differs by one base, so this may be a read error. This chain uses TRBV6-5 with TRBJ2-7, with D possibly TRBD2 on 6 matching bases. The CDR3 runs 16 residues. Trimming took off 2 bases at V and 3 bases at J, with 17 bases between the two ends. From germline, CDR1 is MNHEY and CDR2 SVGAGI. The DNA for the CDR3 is TGTGCCAGCAGTTACCCGGGACGAGGAGGGGACTACGAGCAGTACTTC. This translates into CASSYPGRGGDYEQYF.

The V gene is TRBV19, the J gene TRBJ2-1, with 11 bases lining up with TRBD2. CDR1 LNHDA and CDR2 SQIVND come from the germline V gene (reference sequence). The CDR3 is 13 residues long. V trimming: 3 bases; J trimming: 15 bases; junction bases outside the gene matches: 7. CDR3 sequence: CASSIGTSGSLFF. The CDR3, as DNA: TGTGCCAGTAGTATCGGGACTAGCGGCAGTCTGTTCTTC.

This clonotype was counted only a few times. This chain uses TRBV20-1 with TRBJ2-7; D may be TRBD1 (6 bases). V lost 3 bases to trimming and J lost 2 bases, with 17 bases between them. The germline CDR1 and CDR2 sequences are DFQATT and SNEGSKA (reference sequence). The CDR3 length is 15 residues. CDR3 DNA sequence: TGCAGTGCTAGGAAGGACAGAGACCACACCTACGAGCAGTACTTC. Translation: CSARKDRDHTYEQYF.

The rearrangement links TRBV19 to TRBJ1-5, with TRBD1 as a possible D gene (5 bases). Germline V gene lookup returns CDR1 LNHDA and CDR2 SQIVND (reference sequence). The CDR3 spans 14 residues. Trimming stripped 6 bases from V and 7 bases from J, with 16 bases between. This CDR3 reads CASRRSTVPQPQHF. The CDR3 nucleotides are TGTGCCAGTAGACGTTCGACAGTTCCCCAGCCCCAGCATTTT.

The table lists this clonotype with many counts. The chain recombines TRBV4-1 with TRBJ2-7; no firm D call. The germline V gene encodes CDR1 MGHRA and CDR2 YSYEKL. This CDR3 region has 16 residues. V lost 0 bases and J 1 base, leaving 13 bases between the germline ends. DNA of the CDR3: TGCGCCAGCAGCCAAGATTTCAGGCAATCTTCCTACGAGCAGTACTTC. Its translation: CASSQDFRQSSYEQYF.

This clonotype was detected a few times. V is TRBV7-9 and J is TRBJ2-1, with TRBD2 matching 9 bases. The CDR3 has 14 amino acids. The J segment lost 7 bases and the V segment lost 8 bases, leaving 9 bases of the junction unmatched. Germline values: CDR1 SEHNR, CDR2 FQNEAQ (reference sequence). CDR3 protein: CASRGGGRGNEQFF. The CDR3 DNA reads TGTGCCAGCCGAGGGGGCGGGAGGGGGAATGAGCAGTTCTTC.

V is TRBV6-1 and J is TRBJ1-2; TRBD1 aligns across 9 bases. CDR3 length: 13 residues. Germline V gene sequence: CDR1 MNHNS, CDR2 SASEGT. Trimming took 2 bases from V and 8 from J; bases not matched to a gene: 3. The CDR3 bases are TGTGCCAGCAGTGAAACAGGGGGCGCGGGCTACACCTTC. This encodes CASSETGGAGYTF.

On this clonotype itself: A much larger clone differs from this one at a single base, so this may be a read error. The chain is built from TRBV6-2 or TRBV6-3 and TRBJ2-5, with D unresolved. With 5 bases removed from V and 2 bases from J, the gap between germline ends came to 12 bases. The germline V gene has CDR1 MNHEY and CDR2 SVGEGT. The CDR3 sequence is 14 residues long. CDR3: CASSAQSEQETQYF. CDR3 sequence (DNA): TGTGCCAGCAGTGCACAGAGTGAACAAGAGACCCAGTACTTC.

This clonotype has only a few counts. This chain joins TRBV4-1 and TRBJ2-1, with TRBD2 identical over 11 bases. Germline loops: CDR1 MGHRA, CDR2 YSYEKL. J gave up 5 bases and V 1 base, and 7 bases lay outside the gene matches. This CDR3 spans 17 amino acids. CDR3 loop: CASSQVTSGRWDNEQFF. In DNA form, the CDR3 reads TGCGCCAGCAGCCAAGTCACTAGCGGGAGATGGGACAATGAGCAGTTCTTC.

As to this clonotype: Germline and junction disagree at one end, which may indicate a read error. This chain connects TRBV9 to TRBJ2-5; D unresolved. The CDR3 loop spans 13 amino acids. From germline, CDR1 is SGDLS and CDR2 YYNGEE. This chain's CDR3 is CANSVGEWETQYF. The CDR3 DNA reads TGTGCCAACAGCGTAGGAGAGTGGGAGACCCAGTACTTC.

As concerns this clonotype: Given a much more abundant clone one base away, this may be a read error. The CDR3 DNA reads as TGTGCCAGCAGTTTATCGCTAGCGGGAGGAAGCGGGGAGCTGTCTTTT. Translating it yields CASSLSLAGGSGELSF. The J gene is TRBJ2-2, the V gene TRBV28; 11 nucleotides align to TRBD2. Looked up from germline, CDR1 is MDHEN and CDR2 is SYDVKM. The CDR3 has 16 residues. Full variable domain (rest looked up from reference TRBV28 and TRBJ2-2): DVKVTQSSRYLVKRTGEKVFLECVQDMDHENMFWYRQDPGLGLRLIYFSYDVKMKEKGDIPEGYSVSREKKERFSLILESASTNQTSMYLCASSLSLAGGSGELSFGEGSRLTVL.

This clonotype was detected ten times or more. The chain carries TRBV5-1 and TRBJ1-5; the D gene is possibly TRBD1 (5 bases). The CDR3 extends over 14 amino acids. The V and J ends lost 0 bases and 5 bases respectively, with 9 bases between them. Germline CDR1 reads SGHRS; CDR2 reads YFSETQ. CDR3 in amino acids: CASSLGWGDQPQHF. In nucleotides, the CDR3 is TGCGCCAGCAGCTTGGGGTGGGGGGATCAGCCCCAGCATTTT.

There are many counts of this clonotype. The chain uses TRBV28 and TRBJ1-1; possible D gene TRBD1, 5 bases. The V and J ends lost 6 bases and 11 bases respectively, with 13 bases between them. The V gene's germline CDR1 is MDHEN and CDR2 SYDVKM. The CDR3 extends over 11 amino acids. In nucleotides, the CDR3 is TGTGCCAGCAGATCCGCCGGGGGGGCTTTCTTT. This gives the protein CASRSAGGAFF.

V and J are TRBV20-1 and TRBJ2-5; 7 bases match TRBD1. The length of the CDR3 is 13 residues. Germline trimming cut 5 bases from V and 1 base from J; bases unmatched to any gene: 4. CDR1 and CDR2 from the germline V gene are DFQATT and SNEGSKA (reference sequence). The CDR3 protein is CSAPRDSQETQYF. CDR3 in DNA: TGCAGTGCTCCCCGGGACAGCCAAGAGACCCAGTACTTC.